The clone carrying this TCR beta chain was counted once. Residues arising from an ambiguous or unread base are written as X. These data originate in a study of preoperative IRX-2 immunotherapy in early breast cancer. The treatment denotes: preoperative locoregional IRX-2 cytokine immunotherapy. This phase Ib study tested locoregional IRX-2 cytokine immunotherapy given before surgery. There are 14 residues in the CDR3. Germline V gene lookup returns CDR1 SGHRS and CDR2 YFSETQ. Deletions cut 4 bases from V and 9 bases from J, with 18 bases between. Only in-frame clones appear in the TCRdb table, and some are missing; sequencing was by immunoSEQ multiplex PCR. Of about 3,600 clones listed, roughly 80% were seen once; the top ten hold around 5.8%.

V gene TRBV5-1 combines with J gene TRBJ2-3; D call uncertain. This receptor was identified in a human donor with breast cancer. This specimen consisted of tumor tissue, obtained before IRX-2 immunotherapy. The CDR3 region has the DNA TGCGCCAGCAGCCCTTCGGATRGCCCGGGCACGCAGTATTTT. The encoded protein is CASSPSDXPGTQYF.